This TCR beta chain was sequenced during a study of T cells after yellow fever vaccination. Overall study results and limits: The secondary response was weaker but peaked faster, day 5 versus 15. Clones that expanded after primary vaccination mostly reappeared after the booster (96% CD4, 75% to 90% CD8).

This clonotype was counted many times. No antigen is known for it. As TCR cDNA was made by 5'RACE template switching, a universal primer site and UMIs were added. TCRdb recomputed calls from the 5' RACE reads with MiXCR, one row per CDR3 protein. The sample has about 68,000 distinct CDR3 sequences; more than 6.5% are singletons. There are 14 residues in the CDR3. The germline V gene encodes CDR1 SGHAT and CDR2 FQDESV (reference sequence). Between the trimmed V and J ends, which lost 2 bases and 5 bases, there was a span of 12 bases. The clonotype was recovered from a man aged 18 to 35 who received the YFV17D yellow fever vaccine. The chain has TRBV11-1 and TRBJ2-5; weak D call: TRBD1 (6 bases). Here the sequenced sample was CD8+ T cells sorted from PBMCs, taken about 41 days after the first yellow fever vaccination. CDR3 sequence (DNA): TGTGCCAGCAGCTTAAAAACAGGGTTTGAGACCCAGTACTTC. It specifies CASSLKTGFETQYF. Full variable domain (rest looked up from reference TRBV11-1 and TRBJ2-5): EAEVAQSPRYKITEKSQAVAFWCDPISGHATLYWYRQILGQGPELLVQFQDESVVDDSQLPKDRFSAERLKGVDSTLKIQPAELGDSAMYLCASSLKTGFETQYFGPGTRLLVL.